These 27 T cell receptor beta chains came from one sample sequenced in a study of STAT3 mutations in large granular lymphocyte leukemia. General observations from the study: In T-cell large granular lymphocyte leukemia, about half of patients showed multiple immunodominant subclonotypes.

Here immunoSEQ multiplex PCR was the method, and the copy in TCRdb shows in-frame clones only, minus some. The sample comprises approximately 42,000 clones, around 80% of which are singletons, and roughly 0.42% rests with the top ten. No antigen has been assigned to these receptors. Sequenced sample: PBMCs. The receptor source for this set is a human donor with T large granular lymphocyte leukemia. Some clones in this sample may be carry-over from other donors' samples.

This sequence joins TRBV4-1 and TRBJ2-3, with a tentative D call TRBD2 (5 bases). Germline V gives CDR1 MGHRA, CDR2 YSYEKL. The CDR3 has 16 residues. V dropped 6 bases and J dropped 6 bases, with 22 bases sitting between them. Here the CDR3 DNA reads TGCGCCAGCAGTACCTACGAGGGCGTCGTGGTGGATACGCAGTATTTT. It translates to CASSTYEGVVVDTQYF.

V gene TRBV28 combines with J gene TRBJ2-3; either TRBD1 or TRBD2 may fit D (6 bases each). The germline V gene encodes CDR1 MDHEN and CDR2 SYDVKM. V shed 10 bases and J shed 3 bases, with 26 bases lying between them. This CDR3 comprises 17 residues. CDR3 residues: CATREQGGPDGTDTQYF. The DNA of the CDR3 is TGTGCCACGAGGGAACAGGGAGGACCCGACGGGACAGATACGCAGTATTTT.

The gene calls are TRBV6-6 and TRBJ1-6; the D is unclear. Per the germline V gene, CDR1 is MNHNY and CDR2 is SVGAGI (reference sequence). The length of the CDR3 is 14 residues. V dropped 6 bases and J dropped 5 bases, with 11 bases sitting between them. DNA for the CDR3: TGTGCCAGCAGGCTCCCAGGCGATAATTCACCCCTCCACTTT. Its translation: CASRLPGDNSPLHF.

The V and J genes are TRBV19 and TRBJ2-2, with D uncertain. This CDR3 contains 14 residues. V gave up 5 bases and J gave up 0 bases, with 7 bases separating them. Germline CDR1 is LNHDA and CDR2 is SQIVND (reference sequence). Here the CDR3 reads CASSPSANTGELFF. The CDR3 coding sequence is TGTGCCAGTAGTCCCAGCGCGAACACCGGGGAGCTGTTTTTT.

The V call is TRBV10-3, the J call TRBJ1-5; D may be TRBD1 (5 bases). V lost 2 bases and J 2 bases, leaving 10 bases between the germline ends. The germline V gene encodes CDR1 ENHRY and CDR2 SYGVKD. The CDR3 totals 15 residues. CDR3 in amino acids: CAISEVGGGNQPQHF. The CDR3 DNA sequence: TGTGCCATCAGTGAGGTGGGGGGGGGCAATCAGCCCCAGCATTTT.

CDR3 in amino acids: CASSGQSSYEQYF. DNA of the CDR3: TGCGCCAGCAGTGGACAGTCCTCCTACGAGCAGTACTTC. The chain combines TRBV5-1 with TRBJ2-7, with D tentatively TRBD1 (6 bases). The CDR3 contains 13 residues. V lost 5 bases and J lost 0, with 9 bases in between. In germline, CDR1 is SGHRS, CDR2 YFSETQ.

This chain's CDR3 is CASSLRTGSGNTIYF. The CDR3 coding sequence is TGCGCCAGCAGCCTCAGGACAGGGTCCGGAAACACCATATATTTT. The chain joins TRBV5-1 to TRBJ1-3; 8 bases map to TRBD1. CDR3 length: 15 residues. Germline V CDR1 and CDR2: SGHRS, YFSETQ. V shed 4 bases, J shed 4 bases, and the junction held 7 bases outside the gene matches.

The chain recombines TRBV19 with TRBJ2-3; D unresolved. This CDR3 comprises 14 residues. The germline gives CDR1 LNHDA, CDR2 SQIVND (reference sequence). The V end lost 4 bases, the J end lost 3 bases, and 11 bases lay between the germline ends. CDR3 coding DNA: TGTGCCAGTAGTACGCCCGGCGGTACAGATACGCAGTATTTT. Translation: CASSTPGGTDTQYF.

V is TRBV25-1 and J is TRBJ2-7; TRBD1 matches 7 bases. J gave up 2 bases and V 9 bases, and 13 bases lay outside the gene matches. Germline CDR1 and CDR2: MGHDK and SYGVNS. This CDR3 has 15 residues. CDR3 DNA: TGTGCCAGTCGGGACAGATCATGGGAAGCCTACGAGCAGTACGTC. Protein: CASRDRSWEAYEQYV.

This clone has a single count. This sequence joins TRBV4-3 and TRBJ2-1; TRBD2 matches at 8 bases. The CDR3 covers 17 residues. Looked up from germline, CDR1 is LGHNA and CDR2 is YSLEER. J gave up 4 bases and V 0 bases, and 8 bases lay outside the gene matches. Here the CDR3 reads CASSQDGYGGVYNEQFF. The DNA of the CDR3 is TGCGCCAGCAGCCAAGATGGGTACGGGGGGGTATACAATGAGCAGTTCTTC.

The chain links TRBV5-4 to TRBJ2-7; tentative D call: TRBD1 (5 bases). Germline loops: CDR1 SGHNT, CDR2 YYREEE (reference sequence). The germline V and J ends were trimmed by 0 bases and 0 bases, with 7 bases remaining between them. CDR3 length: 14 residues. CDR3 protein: CASSLETASYEQYF. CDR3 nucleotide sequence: TGTGCCAGCAGCTTGGAGACAGCCTCCTACGAGCAGTACTTC.

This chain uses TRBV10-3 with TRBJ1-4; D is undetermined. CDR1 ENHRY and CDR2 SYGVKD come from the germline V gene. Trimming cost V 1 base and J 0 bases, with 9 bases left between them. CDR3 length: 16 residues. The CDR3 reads CAISELDGATNEKLFF. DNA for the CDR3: TGTGCCATCAGTGAGTTGGACGGTGCAACTAATGAAAAACTGTTTTTT.

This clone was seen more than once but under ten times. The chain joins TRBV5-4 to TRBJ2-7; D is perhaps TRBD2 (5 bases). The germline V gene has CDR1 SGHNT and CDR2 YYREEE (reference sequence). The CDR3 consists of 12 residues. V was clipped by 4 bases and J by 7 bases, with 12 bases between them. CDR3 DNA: TGTGCCAGCAGCCTTGGAGGAGGAGAGCAGTACTTC. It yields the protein CASSLGGGEQYF.

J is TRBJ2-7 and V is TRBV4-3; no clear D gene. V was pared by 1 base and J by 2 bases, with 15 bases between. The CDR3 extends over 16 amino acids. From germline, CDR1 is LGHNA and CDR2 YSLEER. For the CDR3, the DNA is TGCGCCAGCAGCCAAGCAAGGATCAGTACTCCCTACGAGCAGTACTTC. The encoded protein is CASSQARISTPYEQYF.

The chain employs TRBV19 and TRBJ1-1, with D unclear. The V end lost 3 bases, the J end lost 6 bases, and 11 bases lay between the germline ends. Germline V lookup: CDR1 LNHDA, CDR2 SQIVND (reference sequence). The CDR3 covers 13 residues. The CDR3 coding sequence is TGTGCCAGTAGTATCTCGGGTGTCGCTGAAGCTTTCTTT. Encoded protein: CASSISGVAEAFF.

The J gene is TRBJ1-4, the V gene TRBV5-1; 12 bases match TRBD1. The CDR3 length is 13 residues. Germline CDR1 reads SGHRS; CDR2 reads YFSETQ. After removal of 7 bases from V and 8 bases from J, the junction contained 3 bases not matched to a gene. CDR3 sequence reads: CASGTGGGEKLFF. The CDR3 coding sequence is TGCGCCAGCGGGACAGGGGGCGGCGAAAAACTGTTTTTT.

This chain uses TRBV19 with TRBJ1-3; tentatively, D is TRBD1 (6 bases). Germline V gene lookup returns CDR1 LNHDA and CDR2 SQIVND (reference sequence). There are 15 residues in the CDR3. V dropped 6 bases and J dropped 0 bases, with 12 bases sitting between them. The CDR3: CASRPGAISGNTIYF. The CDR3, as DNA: TGTGCCAGTAGGCCAGGGGCCATCTCTGGAAACACCATATATTTT.

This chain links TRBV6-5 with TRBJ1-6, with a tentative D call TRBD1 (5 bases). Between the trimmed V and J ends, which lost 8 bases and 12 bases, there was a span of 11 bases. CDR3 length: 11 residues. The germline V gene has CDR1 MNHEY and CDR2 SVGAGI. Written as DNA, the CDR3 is TGTGCCAGCTCCCCCGGGGGACCCCTCCACTTT. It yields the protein CASSPGGPLHF.

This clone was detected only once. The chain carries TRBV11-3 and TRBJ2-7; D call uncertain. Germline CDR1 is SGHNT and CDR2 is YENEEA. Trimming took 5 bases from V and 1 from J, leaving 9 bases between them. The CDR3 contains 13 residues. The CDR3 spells CASSRDISYEQYF. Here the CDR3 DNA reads TGTGCCAGCAGCCGAGACATATCCTACGAGCAGTACTTC.

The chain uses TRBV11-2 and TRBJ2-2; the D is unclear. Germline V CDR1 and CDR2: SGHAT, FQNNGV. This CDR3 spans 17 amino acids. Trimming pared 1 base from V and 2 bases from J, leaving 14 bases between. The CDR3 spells CASSLVGSLINTGELFF. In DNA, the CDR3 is TGTGCCAGCAGCTTAGTTGGCAGCCTAATAAACACCGGGGAGCTGTTTTTT.

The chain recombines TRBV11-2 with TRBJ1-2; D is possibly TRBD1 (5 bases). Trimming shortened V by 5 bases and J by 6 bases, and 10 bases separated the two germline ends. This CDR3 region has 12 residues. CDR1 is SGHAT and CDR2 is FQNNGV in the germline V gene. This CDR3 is CASSQGADGYTF. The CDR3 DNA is TGTGCCAGCAGCCAAGGGGCGGATGGCTACACCTTC.

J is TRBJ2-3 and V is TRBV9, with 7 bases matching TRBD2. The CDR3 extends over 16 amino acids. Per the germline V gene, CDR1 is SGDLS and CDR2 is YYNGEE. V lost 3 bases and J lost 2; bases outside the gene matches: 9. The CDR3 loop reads CASSAGGAGFTDTQYF. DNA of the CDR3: TGTGCCAGCAGCGCGGGTGGAGCGGGATTCACAGATACGCAGTATTTT.

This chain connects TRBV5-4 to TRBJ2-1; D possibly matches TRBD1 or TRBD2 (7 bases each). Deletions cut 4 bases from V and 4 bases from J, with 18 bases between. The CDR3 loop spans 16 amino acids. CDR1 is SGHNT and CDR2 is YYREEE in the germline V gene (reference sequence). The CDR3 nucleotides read TGTGCCAGCAGCCCCGGGGGGACAGCCCAATACAATGAGCAGTTCTTC. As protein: CASSPGGTAQYNEQFF.

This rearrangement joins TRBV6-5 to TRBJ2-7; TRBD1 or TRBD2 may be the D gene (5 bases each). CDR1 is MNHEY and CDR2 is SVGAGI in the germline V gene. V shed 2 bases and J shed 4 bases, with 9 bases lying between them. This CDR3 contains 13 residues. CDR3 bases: TGTGCCAGCAGTTACGGGACCTCTTACGAGCAGTACTTC. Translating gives CASSYGTSYEQYF.

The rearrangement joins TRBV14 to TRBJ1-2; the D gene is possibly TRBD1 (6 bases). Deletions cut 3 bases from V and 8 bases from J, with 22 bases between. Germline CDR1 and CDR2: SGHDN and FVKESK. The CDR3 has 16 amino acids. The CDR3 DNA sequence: TGTGCCAGCAGCCAGACCACGGGGGGCCTGGAGGCCGGCTACACCTTC. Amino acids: CASSQTTGGLEAGYTF.

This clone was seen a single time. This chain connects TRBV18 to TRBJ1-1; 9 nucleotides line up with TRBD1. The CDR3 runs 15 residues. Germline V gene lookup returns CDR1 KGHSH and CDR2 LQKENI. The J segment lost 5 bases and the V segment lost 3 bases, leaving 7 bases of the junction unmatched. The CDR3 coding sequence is TGTGCCAGCTCACCTGGACAGGGGACAAGGACTGAAGCTTTCTTT. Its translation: CASSPGQGTRTEAFF.

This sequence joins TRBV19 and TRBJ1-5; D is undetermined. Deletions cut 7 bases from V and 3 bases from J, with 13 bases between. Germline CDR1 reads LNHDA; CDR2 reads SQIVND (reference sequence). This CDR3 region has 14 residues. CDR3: CASTPRRDNQPQHF. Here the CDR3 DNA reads TGTGCCAGTACCCCAAGGCGAGACAATCAGCCCCAGCATTTT.